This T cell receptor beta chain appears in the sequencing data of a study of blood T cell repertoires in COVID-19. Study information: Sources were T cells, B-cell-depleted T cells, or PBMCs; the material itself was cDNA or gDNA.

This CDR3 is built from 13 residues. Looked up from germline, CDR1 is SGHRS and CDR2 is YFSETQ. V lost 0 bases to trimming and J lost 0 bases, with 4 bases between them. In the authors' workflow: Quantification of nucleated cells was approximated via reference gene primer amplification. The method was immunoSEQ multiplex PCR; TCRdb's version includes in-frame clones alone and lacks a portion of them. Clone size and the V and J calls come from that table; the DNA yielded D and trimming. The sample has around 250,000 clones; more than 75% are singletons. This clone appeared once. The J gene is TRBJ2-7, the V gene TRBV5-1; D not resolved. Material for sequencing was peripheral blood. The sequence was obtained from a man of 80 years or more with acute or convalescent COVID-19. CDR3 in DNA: TGCGCCAGCAGCTTGGTACTCTCCTACGAGCAGTACTTC. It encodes CASSLVLSYEQYF.